Each of the 4 T cell receptor beta chains below was sequenced from the same sample in a study of cytotoxic CD8 clonotypes in ibrutinib-treated CLL. Only in-frame clones appear in the TCRdb table, and some are missing; sequencing was by immunoSEQ multiplex PCR. This sample has 52,000 or so clones, with roughly 54% found just once. This specimen was PBMCs, taken at disease progression, from a patient treated with ibrutinib. These receptors all come from a human donor with chronic lymphocytic leukemia.

V and J are TRBV7-2 and TRBJ2-7, with 8 positions matching TRBD2. The CDR3 has 14 residues. Germline V gives CDR1 SGHTA, CDR2 FQGNSA. The junction had 3 bases not matched to a gene; V was cut back by 4 bases and J by 1 base. The CDR3, as DNA: TGTGCCAGCAGCTCTAGCGGGCATTCCTACGAGCAGTACTTC. It codes for CASSSSGHSYEQYF. The whole variable domain, filled in from reference TRBV7-2 and TRBJ2-7, reads GAGVSQSPSNKVTEKGKDVELRCDPISGHTALYWYRQSLGQGLEFLIYFQGNSAPDKSGLPSDRFSAERTGGSVSTLTIQRTQQEDSAVYLCASSSSGHSYEQYFGPGTRLTVT.

This clone was seen more than once but under ten times. This chain connects TRBV28 to TRBJ1-4; D is unresolved. Germline V CDR1 and CDR2: MDHEN, SYDVKM. With 8 bases removed from V and 8 bases from J, the gap between germline ends came to 18 bases. The CDR3 sequence is 14 residues long. This CDR3 reads CASRLAPDREKLFF. The CDR3 nucleotides read TGTGCCAGCCGACTAGCTCCCGATCGGGAAAAACTGTTTTTT. The variable domain in full, with the rest retrieved from reference TRBV28 and TRBJ1-4, is DVKVTQSSRYLVKRTGEKVFLECVQDMDHENMFWYRQDPGLGLRLIYFSYDVKMKEKGDIPEGYSVSREKKERFSLILESASTNQTSMYLCASRLAPDREKLFFGSGTQLSVL.

The chain carries TRBV10-3 and TRBJ1-2, with D possibly matching TRBD1 (6 bases). The CDR3 runs to 13 residues. Looked up from germline, CDR1 is ENHRY and CDR2 is SYGVKD. V gave up 5 bases and J gave up 1 base, with 8 bases separating them. In nucleotides, the CDR3 is TGTGCCATCAGTAAGGACAGTAACTATGGCTACACCTTC. As protein: CAISKDSNYGYTF.

This chain joins TRBV29-1 and TRBJ1-1; D perhaps matches TRBD1 (5 bases). Per germline, CDR1 SQVTM and CDR2 ANQGSEA. The CDR3 contains 15 residues. The V gene lost 3 bases and the J gene lost 0 bases, with 14 bases spanning the gap. CDR3: CSVDSAGAMNTEAFF. Written as DNA, the CDR3 is TGCAGCGTTGACTCAGCCGGGGCCATGAACACTGAAGCTTTCTTT.